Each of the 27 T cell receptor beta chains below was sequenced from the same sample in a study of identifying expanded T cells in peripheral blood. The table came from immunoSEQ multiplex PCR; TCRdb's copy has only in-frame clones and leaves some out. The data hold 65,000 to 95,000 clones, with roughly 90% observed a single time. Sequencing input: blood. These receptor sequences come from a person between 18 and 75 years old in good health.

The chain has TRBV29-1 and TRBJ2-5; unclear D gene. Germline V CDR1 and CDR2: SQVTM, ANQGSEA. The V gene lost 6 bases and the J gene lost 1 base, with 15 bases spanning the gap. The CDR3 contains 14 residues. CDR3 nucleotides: TGCAGCGTGGCCCCCCCGCCAGGCCAAGAGACCCAGTACTTC. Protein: CSVAPPPGQETQYF.

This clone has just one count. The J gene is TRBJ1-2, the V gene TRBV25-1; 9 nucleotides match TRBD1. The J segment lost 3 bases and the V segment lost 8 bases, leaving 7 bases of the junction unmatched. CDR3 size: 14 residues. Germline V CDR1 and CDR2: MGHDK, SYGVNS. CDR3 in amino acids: CASRGTGQDYGYTF. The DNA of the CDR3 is TGTGCCAGCCGAGGGACAGGGCAGGACTATGGCTACACCTTC.

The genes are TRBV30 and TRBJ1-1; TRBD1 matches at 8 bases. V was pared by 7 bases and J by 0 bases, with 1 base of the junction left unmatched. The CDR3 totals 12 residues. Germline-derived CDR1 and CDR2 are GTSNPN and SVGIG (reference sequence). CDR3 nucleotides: TGTGCCTCGACAGGGGTGAACACTGAAGCTTTCTTT. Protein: CASTGVNTEAFF. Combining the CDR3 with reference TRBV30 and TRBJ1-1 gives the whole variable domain SQTIHQWPATLVQPVGSPLSLECTVEGTSNPNLYWYRQAAGRGLQLLFYSVGIGQISSEVPQNLSASRPQDRQFILSSKKLLLSDSGFYLCASTGVNTEAFFGQGTRLTVV.

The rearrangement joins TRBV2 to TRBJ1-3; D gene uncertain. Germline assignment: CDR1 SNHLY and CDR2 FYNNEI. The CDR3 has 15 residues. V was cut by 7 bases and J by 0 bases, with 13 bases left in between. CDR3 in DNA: TGTGCCAGCATTTGGACTGAAGCCTCTGGAAACACCATATATTTT. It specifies CASIWTEASGNTIYF.

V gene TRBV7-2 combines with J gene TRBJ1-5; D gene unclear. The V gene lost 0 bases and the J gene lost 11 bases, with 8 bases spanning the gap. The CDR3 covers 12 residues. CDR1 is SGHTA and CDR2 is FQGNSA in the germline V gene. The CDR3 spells CASSLAGRAQHF. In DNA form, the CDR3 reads TGTGCCAGCAGCTTAGCGGGCAGAGCCCAGCATTTT.

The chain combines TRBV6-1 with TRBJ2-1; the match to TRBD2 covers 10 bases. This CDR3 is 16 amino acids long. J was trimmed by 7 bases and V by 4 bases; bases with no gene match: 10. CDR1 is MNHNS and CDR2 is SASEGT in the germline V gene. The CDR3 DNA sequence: TGTGCCAGCAGTGGACATAGCGGGAGGAACGGTAATGAGCAGTTCTTC. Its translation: CASSGHSGRNGNEQFF.

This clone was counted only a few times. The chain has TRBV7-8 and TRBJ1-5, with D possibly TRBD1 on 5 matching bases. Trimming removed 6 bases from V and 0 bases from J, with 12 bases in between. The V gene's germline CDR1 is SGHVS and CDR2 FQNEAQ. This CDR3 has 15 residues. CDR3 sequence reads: CASSLRQRSNQPQHF. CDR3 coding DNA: TGTGCCAGCAGTTTGAGACAGCGTAGCAATCAGCCCCAGCATTTT.

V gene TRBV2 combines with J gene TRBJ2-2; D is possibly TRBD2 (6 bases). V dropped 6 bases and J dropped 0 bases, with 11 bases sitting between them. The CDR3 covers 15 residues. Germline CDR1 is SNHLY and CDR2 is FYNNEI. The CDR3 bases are TGTGCCAGCAGGGGGGGTGACGCGAACACCGGGGAGCTGTTTTTT. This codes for CASRGGDANTGELFF.

DNA of the CDR3: TGTGCCAGCAGCTTAGGCCTAGCGGGATCTGATACGCAGTATTTT. This gives the protein CASSLGLAGSDTQYF. The chain carries TRBV7-9 and TRBJ2-3, with 9 bases lining up with TRBD2. CDR1 is SEHNR, CDR2 FQNEAQ, per germline (reference sequence). The V gene end was trimmed by 1 base and the J gene end by 6 bases; junction bases not matched to a gene: 5. The CDR3 loop spans 15 amino acids.

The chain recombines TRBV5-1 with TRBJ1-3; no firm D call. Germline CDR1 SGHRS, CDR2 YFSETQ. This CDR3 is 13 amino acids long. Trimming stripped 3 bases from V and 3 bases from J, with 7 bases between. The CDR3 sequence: CASSSSLGNTIYF. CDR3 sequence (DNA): TGCGCCAGCAGCTCTTCGCTTGGAAACACCATATATTTT.

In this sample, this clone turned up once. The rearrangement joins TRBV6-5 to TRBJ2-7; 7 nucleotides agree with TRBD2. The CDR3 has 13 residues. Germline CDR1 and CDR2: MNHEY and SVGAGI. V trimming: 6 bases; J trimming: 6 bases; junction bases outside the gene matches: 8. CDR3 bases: TGTGCCAGCAGGTCTAGCGGCCTGGTCGAGCAGTACTTC. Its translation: CASRSSGLVEQYF.

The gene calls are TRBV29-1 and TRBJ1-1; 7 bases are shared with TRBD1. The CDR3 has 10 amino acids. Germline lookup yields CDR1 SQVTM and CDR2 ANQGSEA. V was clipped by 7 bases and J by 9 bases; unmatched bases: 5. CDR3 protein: CSGRTGKAFF. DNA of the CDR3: TGCAGCGGGAGGACAGGCAAAGCTTTCTTT.

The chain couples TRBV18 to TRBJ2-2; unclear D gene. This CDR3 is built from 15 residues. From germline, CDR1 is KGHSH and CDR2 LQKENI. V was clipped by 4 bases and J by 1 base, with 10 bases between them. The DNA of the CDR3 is TGTGCCAGCTCACTGGAGATACTGAACACCGGGGAGCTGTTTTTT. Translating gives CASSLEILNTGELFF.

The CDR3 here is CASRPSGGASSYEQYF. The CDR3 DNA reads TGTGCCAGCAGACCTTCCGGGGGGGCTAGCTCCTACGAGCAGTACTTC. The chain joins TRBV6-6 to TRBJ2-7, with TRBD2 matching over 8 bases. Germline V lookup: CDR1 MNHNY, CDR2 SVGAGI (reference sequence). V trimming: 6 bases; J trimming: 0 bases; junction bases outside the gene matches: 10. The CDR3 totals 16 residues.

Here the CDR3 DNA reads TGCAGCGTCAAATACACCGGGGAGCTGTTTTTT. This codes for CSVKYTGELFF. The rearrangement links TRBV29-1 to TRBJ2-2; D call uncertain. Trimming cost V 6 bases and J 3 bases, with 5 bases left between them. This CDR3 region has 11 residues. Germline loops: CDR1 SQVTM, CDR2 ANQGSEA.

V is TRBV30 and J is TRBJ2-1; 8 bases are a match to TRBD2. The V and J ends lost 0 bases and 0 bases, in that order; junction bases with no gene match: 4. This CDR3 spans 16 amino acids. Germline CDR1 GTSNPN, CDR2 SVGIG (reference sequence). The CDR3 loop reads CAWSVIAGRSYNEQFF. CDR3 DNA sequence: TGTGCCTGGAGTGTAATAGCGGGGCGCTCCTACAATGAGCAGTTCTTC. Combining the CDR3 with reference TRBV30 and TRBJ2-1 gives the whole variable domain SQTIHQWPATLVQPVGSPLSLECTVEGTSNPNLYWYRQAAGRGLQLLFYSVGIGQISSEVPQNLSASRPQDRQFILSSKKLLLSDSGFYLCAWSVIAGRSYNEQFFGPGTRLTVL.

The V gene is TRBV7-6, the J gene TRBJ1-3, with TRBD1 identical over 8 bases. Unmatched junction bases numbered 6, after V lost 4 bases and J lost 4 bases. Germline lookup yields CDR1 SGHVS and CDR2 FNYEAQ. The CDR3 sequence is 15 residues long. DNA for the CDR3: TGTGCCAGCAGCTCATATGGGACAGGAGGAAACACCATATATTTT. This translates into CASSSYGTGGNTIYF.

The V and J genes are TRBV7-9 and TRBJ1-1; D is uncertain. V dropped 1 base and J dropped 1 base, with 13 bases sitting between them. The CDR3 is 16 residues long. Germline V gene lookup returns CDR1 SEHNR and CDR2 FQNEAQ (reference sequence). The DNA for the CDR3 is TGTGCCAGCAGCTTAGGAGGTTACGGGCCGAACACTGAAGCTTTCTTT. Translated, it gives CASSLGGYGPNTEAFF.

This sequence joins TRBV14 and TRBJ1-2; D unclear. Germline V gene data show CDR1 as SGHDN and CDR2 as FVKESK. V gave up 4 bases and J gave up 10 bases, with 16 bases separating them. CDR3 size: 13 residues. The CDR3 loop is CASSLENFRDYTF. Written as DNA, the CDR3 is TGTGCCAGCAGCCTTGAGAACTTTCGCGACTACACCTTC.

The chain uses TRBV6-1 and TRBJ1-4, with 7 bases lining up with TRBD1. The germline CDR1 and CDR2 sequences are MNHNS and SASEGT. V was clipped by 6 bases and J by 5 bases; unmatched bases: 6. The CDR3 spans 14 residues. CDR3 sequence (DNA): TGTGCCAGCAGCGTGGACAGGATAAATGAAAAACTGTTTTTT. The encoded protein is CASSVDRINEKLFF.

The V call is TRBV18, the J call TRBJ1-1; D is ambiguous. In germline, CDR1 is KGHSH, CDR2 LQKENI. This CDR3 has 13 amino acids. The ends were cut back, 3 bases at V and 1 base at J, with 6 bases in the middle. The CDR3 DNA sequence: TGTGCCAGCTCACCGGGCCGGAACACTGAAGCTTTCTTT. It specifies CASSPGRNTEAFF.

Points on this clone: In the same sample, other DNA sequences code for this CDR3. The CDR3 nucleotides are TGTGCCAGTAGTATCGCGACTAGTGCCTACGAGCAGTACTTC. Its protein is CASSIATSAYEQYF. The chain couples TRBV19 to TRBJ2-7, with D possibly TRBD2 on 6 matching bases. Germline V gene data show CDR1 as LNHDA and CDR2 as SQIVND (reference sequence). The CDR3 has 14 residues. V was shortened by 3 bases and J by 2 bases, with 11 bases between the two germline ends.

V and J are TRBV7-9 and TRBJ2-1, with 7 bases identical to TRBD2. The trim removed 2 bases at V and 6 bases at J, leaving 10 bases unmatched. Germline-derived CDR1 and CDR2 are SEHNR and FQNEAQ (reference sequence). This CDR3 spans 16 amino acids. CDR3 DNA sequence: TGTGCCAGCAGCTTACTTTCTAGCGGAATCACCAATGAGCAGTTCTTC. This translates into CASSLLSSGITNEQFF.

CDR3 sequence reads: CAWSQGLDGYTF. For the CDR3, the DNA is TGTGCCTGGTCTCAGGGGTTAGATGGCTACACCTTC. The genes are TRBV30 and TRBJ1-2; D may be TRBD1 (6 bases). The CDR3 runs to 12 residues. Germline values: CDR1 GTSNPN, CDR2 SVGIG (reference sequence). The ends were cut back, 5 bases at V and 6 bases at J, with 13 bases in the middle.

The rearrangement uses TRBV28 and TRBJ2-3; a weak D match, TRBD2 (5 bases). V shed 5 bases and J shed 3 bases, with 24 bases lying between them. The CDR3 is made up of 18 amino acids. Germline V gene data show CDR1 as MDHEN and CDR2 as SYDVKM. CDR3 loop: CASSTRQRGQARTDTQYF. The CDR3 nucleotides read TGTGCCAGCAGTACGCGACAACGAGGGCAGGCTAGGACAGATACGCAGTATTTT.

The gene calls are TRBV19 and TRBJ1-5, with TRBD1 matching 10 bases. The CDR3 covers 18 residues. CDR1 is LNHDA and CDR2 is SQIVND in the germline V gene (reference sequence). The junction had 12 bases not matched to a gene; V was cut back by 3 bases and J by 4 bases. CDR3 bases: TGTGCCAGTAGTATTGGAGCTAGGACAGGGGGGGTGAATCAGCCCCAGCATTTT. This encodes CASSIGARTGGVNQPQHF.

The CDR3 DNA sequence: TGTGCCAGCAGTTTGGTCGACGAGCAGTACTTC. Translated, it gives CASSLVDEQYF. The V and J genes are TRBV6-1 and TRBJ2-7; D is undetermined. The CDR3 is made up of 11 amino acids. Germline V gene sequence: CDR1 MNHNS, CDR2 SASEGT. V was cut by 5 bases and J by 5 bases, with 7 bases left in between.